The subject of this entry is one TCR beta chain. As yet, its antigen is unknown. All of the isolated RNA was reverse transcribed, so expressed TCRB transcripts were sequenced. Sequenced by immunoSEQ multiplex PCR; TCRdb stores in-frame clones only, minus some. The sample lists hundreds of thousands of clones; around 15% were seen once. It was via CD45RO/CCR7/CD25/CD127/CD95/CD27 that CD4+ naive, central memory, regulatory and stem cell-like memory cells were sorted. The data originate from a study of beta chain features in type 1 diabetes. Whole-study findings and limits: TCRB CDR3 length was moderately but significantly reduced in all four CD4+ subsets of Type 1 diabetes patients.

The CDR3 is made up of 16 amino acids. Between the trimmed V and J ends, which lost 2 bases and 3 bases, there was a span of 17 bases. CDR1 and CDR2 (germline): SGHTA, FQGNSA. V usage is TRBV7-2 and J usage is TRBJ2-7; D gene unclear. The clonotype comes from a man aged 18 to 30 with type 1 diabetes. What was sequenced was naive CD4+ T cells from blood. The CDR3 reads CASSLSPGSRIYEQYF. The CDR3, as DNA: TGTGCCAGCAGCTTAAGCCCCGGCTCGCGAATCTACGAGCAGTACTTC.